These T cell receptor beta chains were read from a single sample in a study of OX40 agonist ivuxolimab in advanced cancers. Clones were read by immunoSEQ multiplex PCR, and TCRdb kept only the in-frame ones, dropping some. Among approximately 120,000 clones, less than 95% were seen once, and the ten largest hold 0.8% to 1%. Sequencing was performed on CD4+ or CD8+ T cells sorted from blood, taken in a trial of the OX40 agonist ivuxolimab. These receptor sequences come from an adult with an advanced solid tumor such as melanoma, head and neck, liver or kidney cancer. Each CDR3 is given with its conserved first and last residue.

TRBJ1-1 TRBV10-3 CAISESGNTEAFF
TRBJ2-7 TRBV7-8 CASSQEVASYEQYF
TRBJ2-1 TRBV27 CASSLRFDRATYNEQFF
TRBJ2-7 TRBV6-6 CASSGGTGSSYEQYF
TRBJ1-6 TRBV14 CASSQESTRTNSPLHF
TRBJ1-6 TRBV6-5 CASRGHGSPLHF
TRBJ1-1 TRBV2 CASDRGNTEAFF
TRBJ2-2 TRBV7-9 CASSLGRAGTGELFF
TRBJ1-1 TRBV9 CASSPLDRETEAFF
TRBJ2-7 TRBV6-5 CASSYWLGSYEQYF
TRBJ2-5 TRBV5-6 CASSRDRIQETQYF
TRBJ2-7 TRBV27 CASKSRGVEEQYF
TRBJ1-5 TRBV21-1 CASSKAEVRRNQGNQPQHF
TRBJ2-1 TRBV2 CASRGSSRASSYNEQFF
TRBJ2-3 TRBV28 CASSDTGRTSSTDTQYF
TRBJ2-1 TRBV5-4 CASSWGVAGASHEQFF
TRBJ1-2 TRBV15 CATSRHEQGPNYGYTF
TRBJ2-7 TRBV7-2 CASSLVSRSEQYF
TRBJ2-1 TRBV6-5 CASSYSVDSEQFF
TRBJ1-2 TRBV27 CASSLRKGGAGGYTF